This T cell receptor (beta chain) is drawn from a study of blood T cells in healthy people across ages. Trimming cost V 7 bases and J 4 bases, with 13 bases left between them. The CDR3 runs 14 residues. Germline lookup yields CDR1 LNHDA and CDR2 SQIVND (reference sequence). The use of a sample-barcoded 5' primer and a J-beta primer mix characterized a second PCR of roughly 6 to 11 cycles. TCRdb independently ran MiXCR on the 5' RACE reads; one entry per CDR3 protein. The sample lists more than 650,000 distinct CDR3 sequences; about 24% were seen once. This clonotype was counted between two and nine times.

The receptor's source is a man aged 65 to 85 in good health. Input material: blood. V and J are TRBV19 and TRBJ2-2, with D tentatively TRBD1 (6 bases). Here the CDR3 DNA reads TGTGCCAGTAATCCAGGGGCCGGCACCGGGGAGCTGTTTTTT. This translates into CASNPGAGTGELFF. Based on the CDR3 plus reference TRBV19 and TRBJ2-2, the full variable domain is DGGITQSPKYLFRKEGQNVTLSCEQNLNHDAMYWYRQDPGQGLRLIYYSQIVNDFQKGDIAEGYSVSREKKESFPLTVTSAQKNPTAFYLCASNPGAGTGELFFGEGSRLTVL.